This T cell receptor beta chain was sequenced for a study of blood T cell repertoires in COVID-19. At the level of the study: Sources were T cells, B-cell-depleted T cells, or PBMCs; the material itself was cDNA or gDNA.

The CDR3 sequence is 14 residues long. Participant ages covered about 18 to 89 years across 25 or so US areas. Assignment of participants to cohorts was predicated upon participant-reported clinical history. Exposed study participants had met a COVID-19 case within 2 weeks before entry. Assay used: immunoSEQ multiplex PCR; TCRdb lists only in-frame clones, some missing. The table includes 140,000 to 150,000 clones, roughly 89% detected once. This receptor was identified in a woman between 45 and 60 years old who had been exposed to COVID-19. This chain connects TRBV21-1 to TRBJ1-2. TRBV21-1 is tagged as a pseudogene. The sequenced sample consisted of PBMCs or T cells enriched from blood (not recorded which). As DNA, the CDR3 is TGTGCCAGCAGCAACCGAGGCCCTAACTATGGCTACACCTTC. Its protein is CASSNRGPNYGYTF.